These 14 T cell receptor beta chains were all obtained from the same sample, sequenced in a study of T-cell memory formation after mild COVID-19. TCRdb processed the 5' RACE reads anew with MiXCR; each CDR3 protein has one entry. This sample has roughly 400,000 distinct CDR3 sequences, with approximately 19% found just once. Sequenced: PBMCs or a T cell subset sorted from them (not recorded which). Receptors originate from a man between 18 and 35 years old who had mild COVID-19 (a few samples of this study predate the infection). Cell type and time point are not known.

The rearrangement links TRBV9 to TRBJ1-1; TRBD1 might be the D (5 bases). Germline V gives CDR1 SGDLS, CDR2 YYNGEE. The CDR3 is 15 amino acids. The germline V and J ends were trimmed by 2 bases and 1 base, with 12 bases remaining between them. This chain's CDR3 is CASSVSGRPNTEAFF. The CDR3 region has the DNA TGTGCCAGCAGCGTGTCAGGGAGACCGAACACTGAAGCTTTCTTT.

This clonotype occurred many times. The V gene is TRBV7-3, the J gene TRBJ2-2, with 9 bases identical to TRBD1. This CDR3 has 16 residues. The J segment lost 6 bases and the V segment lost 5 bases, leaving 10 bases of the junction unmatched. In germline, CDR1 is SGHTA, CDR2 FQGTGA. CDR3 nucleotides: TGTGCCAGCAGCAAAACAGGGGGCAGGGGACCCGGGGAGCTGTTTTTT. Translating it yields CASSKTGGRGPGELFF.

The CDR3 region is CASAERLAGDTDTQYF. CDR3 coding DNA: TGTGCCAGCGCCGAAAGACTAGCGGGGGACACAGATACGCAGTATTTT. The rearrangement joins TRBV7-6 to TRBJ2-3; the match to TRBD2 covers 12 bases. V dropped 8 bases and J dropped 2; count of bases not matched to a gene: 8. CDR1 SGHVS and CDR2 FNYEAQ come from the germline V gene. This CDR3 contains 16 residues.

There are a few counts of this clonotype. V and J are TRBV11-2 and TRBJ2-7; 8 positions match TRBD1. This CDR3 has 14 residues. Germline CDR1 reads SGHAT; CDR2 reads FQNNGV. J lost 3 bases, V lost 1 base, and 2 bases had no gene match. CDR3 region: CASSLVDRGYEQYF. Written as DNA, the CDR3 is TGTGCCAGCAGCTTAGTTGACAGGGGCTACGAGCAGTACTTC.

The rearrangement uses TRBV20-1 and TRBJ2-3, with D maybe TRBD1 (6 bases). The germline V gene has CDR1 DFQATT and CDR2 SNEGSKA (reference sequence). Between the trimmed V and J ends, which lost 3 bases and 7 bases, there was a span of 17 bases. CDR3 length equals 14 residues. CDR3 region: CSASTYSQGNTQYF. The CDR3 DNA follows: TGCAGTGCTAGCACGTACTCTCAGGGGAATACGCAGTATTTT.

The V and J genes are TRBV28 and TRBJ1-2; D ambiguous. The V and J ends lost 3 bases and 4 bases respectively, with 18 bases between them. Germline V lookup: CDR1 MDHEN, CDR2 SYDVKM. The CDR3 totals 16 residues. The CDR3 region has the DNA TGTGCCAGCAGTTTCTTGTGGGAAGGGCGTGGCTATGGCTACACCTTC. This codes for CASSFLWEGRGYGYTF.

The chain combines TRBV12-3 or TRBV12-4 with TRBJ2-7; D is unclear. The CDR3 totals 11 residues. This CDR3 is CFRGGFHEQYF. DNA of the CDR3: TGTTTCCGAGGTGGCTTCCACGAGCAGTACTTC.

Only a few counts were recorded for this clonotype. The CDR3 is CASSLRDRVTYNEQFF. The CDR3 DNA reads as TGCGCCAGCAGCCTCCGGGACAGGGTTACCTACAATGAGCAGTTCTTC. This sequence joins TRBV5-1 and TRBJ2-1; 9 bases line up with TRBD1. Looked up from germline, CDR1 is SGHRS and CDR2 is YFSETQ. This CDR3 has 16 residues. V gave up 4 bases and J gave up 2 bases; unmatched junction bases: 7.

The sample holds a few counts of this clonotype. V and J are TRBV15 and TRBJ2-1, with D unresolved. Germline CDR1 is LNHNV and CDR2 is YYDKDF (reference sequence). The CDR3 has 14 residues. Trimming took 0 bases from V and 9 from J, leaving 12 bases between them. The CDR3 nucleotides are TGTGCCACCAGCAGAGATCGCGCGCTATTTGAGCAGTTCTTC. It codes for CATSRDRALFEQFF.

This clonotype turned up a few times. The V call is TRBV6-5, the J call TRBJ2-5; 8 bases map to TRBD1. CDR1 MNHEY and CDR2 SVGAGI come from the germline V gene. V shed 4 bases, J shed 6 bases, and the junction held 10 bases outside the gene matches. There are 15 residues in the CDR3. The DNA for the CDR3 is TGTGCCAGCAGTTTGTTACAGGGGGGTATAAAGACCCAGTACTTC. Its translation is CASSLLQGGIKTQYF.

This clonotype was seen a handful of times. The gene calls are TRBV18 and TRBJ2-7, with D perhaps TRBD2 (6 bases). The V end was cut by 0 bases, the J end by 12 bases, with 15 bases between. Germline V lookup: CDR1 KGHSH, CDR2 LQKENI. This CDR3 comprises 13 residues. The CDR3 sequence is CASSPPGRTDRYF. The CDR3 region has the DNA TGTGCCAGCTCACCACCTGGGAGGACGGACCGGTACTTC. The complete variable domain, with remaining parts taken from reference TRBV18 and TRBJ2-7, reads NAGVMQNPRHLVRRRGQEARLRCSPMKGHSHVYWYRQLPEEGLKFMVYLQKENIIDESGMPKERFSAEFPKEGPSILRIQQVVRGDSAAYFCASSPPGRTDRYFGPGTRLTVT.

V is TRBV2 and J is TRBJ2-2; unclear D gene. This CDR3 contains 13 residues. Trimming shortened V by 7 bases and J by 5 bases, and 11 bases separated the two germline ends. Germline V CDR1 and CDR2: SNHLY, FYNNEI. CDR3 in amino acids: CASIRRPTGELFF. As DNA, the CDR3 is TGTGCCAGCATCCGCAGACCGACCGGGGAGCTGTTTTTT.

The CDR3 region is CASGSGGADTQYF. CDR3 coding DNA: TGCGCCAGCGGTAGCGGGGGGGCAGATACGCAGTATTTT. V usage is TRBV10-2 and J usage is TRBJ2-3, with 11 bases that match TRBD2. The CDR3 consists of 13 residues. V lost 8 bases, J lost 4 bases, and 2 bases stayed unmatched. Germline CDR1 and CDR2: WSHSY and SAAADI.

This clonotype was observed a few times. This chain connects TRBV7-9 to TRBJ2-1; tentatively, D is TRBD2 (7 bases). The ends were cut back, 5 bases at V and 0 bases at J, with 14 bases in the middle. From germline, CDR1 is SEHNR and CDR2 FQNEAQ (reference sequence). CDR3 length: 16 residues. The DNA for the CDR3 is TGTGCCAGCAGCCCGACGGGGGGCCTCTCCTACAATGAGCAGTTCTTC. This encodes CASSPTGGLSYNEQFF.